This section outlines one TCR beta chain sequence together with its context. These data come from a study of T cell responses to AZD1222 COVID-19 vaccine. Trimming took off 4 bases at V and 6 bases at J, with 16 bases between the two ends. The CDR3 has 15 amino acids. Per the germline V gene, CDR1 is SGHRS and CDR2 is YFSETQ. Using immunoSEQ multiplex PCR, the repertoire was profiled, and TCRdb retains in-frame clones only, with some absent. The table has over 95,000 clones, approximately 92% seen once. The sample in question was peripheral blood, obtained on day 0 of AZD1222 vaccination. V usage is TRBV5-1 and J usage is TRBJ1-4, with D maybe TRBD1 (5 bases). The TCR originated in an adult in good health. The CDR3 DNA reads as TGCGCCAGCAGCATCGGACCCGGGACGGATGAAAAACTGTTTTTT. It specifies CASSIGPGTDEKLFF.